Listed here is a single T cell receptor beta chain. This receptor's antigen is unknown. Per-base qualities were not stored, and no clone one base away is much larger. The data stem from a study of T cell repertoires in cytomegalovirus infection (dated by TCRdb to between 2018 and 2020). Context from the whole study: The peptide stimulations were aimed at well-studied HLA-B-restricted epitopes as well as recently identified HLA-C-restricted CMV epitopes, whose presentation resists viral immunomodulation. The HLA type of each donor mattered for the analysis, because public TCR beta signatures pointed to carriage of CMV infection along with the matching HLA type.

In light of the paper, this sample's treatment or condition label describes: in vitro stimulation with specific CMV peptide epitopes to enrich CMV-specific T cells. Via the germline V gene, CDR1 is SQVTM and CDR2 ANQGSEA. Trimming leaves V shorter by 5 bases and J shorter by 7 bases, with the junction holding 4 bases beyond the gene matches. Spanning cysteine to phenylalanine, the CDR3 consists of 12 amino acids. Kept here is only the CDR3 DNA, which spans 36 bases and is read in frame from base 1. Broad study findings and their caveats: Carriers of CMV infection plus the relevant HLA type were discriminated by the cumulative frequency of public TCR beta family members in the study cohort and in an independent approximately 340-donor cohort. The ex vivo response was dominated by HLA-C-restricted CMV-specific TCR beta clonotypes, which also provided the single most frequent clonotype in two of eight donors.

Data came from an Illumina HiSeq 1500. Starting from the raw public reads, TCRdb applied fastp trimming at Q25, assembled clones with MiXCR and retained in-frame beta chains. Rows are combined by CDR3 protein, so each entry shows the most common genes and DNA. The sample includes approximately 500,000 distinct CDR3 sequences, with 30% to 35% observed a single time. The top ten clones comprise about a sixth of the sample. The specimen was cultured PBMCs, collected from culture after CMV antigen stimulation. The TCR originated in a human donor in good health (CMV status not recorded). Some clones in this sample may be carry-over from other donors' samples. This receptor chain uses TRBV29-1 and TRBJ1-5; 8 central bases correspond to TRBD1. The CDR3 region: CSVLTGEQPQHF. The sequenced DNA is TGCAGCGTTCTGACAGGGGAGCAGCCCCAGCATTTT.